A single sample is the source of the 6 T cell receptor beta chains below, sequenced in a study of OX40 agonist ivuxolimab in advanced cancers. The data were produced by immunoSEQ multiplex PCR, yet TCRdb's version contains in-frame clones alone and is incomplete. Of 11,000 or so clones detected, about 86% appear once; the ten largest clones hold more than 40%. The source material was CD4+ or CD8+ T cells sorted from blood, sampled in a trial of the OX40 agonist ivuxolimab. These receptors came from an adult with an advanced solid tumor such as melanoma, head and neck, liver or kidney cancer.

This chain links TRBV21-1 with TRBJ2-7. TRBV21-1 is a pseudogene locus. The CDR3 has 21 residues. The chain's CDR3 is CASSNLRRRLVFRFRAYEQYF. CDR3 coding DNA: TGTGCCAGCAGCAACTTACGCAGGCGGTTAGTCTTTCGGTTTCGGGCCTACGAGCAGTACTTC.

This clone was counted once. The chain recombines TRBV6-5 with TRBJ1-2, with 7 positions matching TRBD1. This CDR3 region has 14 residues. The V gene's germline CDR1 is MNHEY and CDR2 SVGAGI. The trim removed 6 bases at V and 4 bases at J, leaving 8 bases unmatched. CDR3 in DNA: TGTGCCAGCAGGACCGTCGGGACAGCCTATGGCTACACCTTC. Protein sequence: CASRTVGTAYGYTF.

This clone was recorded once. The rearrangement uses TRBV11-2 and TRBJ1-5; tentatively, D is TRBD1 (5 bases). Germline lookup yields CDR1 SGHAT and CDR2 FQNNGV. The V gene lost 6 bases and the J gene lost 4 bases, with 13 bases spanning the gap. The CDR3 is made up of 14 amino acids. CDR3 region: CASSYAGRNQPQHF. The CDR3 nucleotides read TGTGCCAGCAGTTACGCGGGACGAAATCAGCCCCAGCATTTT.

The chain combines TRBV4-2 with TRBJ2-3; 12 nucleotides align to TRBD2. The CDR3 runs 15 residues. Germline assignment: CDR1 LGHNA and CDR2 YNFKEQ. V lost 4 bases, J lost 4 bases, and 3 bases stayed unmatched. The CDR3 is CASSLTSGSSDTQYF. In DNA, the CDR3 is TGTGCCAGCAGCCTGACTAGCGGGAGTTCAGATACGCAGTATTTT.

The CDR3 DNA reads as TGTGCCAGCAGTCCGGGGTTCCAAGAGACCCAGTACTTC. As protein: CASSPGFQETQYF. The V gene is TRBV6-5, the J gene TRBJ2-5; a possible D gene is TRBD2 (5 bases). Germline CDR1 is MNHEY and CDR2 is SVGAGI. This CDR3 is built from 13 residues. V gave up 5 bases and J gave up 1 base, with 8 bases separating them.

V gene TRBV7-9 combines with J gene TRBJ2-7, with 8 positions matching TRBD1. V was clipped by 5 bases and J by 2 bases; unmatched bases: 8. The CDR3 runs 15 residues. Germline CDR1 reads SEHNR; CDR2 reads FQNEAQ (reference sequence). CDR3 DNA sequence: TGTGCCAGCAGCGACTGGACAGGGAACCCCTACGAGCAGTACTTC. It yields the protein CASSDWTGNPYEQYF.